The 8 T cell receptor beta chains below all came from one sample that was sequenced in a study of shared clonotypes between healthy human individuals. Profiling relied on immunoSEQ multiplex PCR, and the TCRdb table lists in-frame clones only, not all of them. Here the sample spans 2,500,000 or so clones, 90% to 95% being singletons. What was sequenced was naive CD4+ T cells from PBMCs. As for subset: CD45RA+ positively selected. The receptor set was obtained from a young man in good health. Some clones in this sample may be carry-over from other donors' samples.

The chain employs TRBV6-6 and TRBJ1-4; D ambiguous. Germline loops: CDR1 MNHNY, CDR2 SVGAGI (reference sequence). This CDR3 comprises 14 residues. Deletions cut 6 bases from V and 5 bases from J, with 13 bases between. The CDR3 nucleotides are TGTGCCAGCAGCCGACGGAGTGGAAATGAAAAACTGTTTTTT. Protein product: CASSRRSGNEKLFF.

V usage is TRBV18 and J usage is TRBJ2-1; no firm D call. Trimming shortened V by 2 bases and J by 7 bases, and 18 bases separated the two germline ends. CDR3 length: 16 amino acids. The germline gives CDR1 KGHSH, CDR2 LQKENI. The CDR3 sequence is CASSPTLGAESNEQFF. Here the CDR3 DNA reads TGTGCCAGCTCACCAACCCTAGGCGCCGAGTCAAATGAGCAGTTCTTC.

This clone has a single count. This CDR3 reads CASSFGAGNTIYF. As DNA, the CDR3 is TGTGCCAGCAGCTTCGGTGCTGGAAACACCATATATTTT. This chain joins TRBV5-8 and TRBJ1-3; D is unresolved. V was pared by 2 bases and J by 2 bases, with 5 bases between. The CDR3 consists of 13 residues. In germline, CDR1 is SGHTS, CDR2 YDEGEE.

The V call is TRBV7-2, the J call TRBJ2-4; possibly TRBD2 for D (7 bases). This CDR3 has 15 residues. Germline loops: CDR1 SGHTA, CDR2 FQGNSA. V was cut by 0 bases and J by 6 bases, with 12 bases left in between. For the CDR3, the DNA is TGTGCCAGCAGCTTAGCTCCGGGGGGCTCAAACATTCAGTACTTC. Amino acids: CASSLAPGGSNIQYF.

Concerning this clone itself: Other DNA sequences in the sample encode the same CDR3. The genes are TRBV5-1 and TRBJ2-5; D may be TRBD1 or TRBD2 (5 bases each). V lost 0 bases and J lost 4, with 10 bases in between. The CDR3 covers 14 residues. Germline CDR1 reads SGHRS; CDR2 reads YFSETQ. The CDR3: CASSLGGGRETQYF. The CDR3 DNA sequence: TGCGCCAGCAGCTTGGGTGGGGGAAGAGAGACCCAGTACTTC.

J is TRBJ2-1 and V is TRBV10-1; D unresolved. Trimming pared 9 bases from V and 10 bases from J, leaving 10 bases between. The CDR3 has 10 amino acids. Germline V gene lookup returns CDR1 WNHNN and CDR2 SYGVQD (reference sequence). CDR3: CASKAGEQFF. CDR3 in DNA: TGCGCCAGTAAGGCCGGCGAGCAGTTCTTC.

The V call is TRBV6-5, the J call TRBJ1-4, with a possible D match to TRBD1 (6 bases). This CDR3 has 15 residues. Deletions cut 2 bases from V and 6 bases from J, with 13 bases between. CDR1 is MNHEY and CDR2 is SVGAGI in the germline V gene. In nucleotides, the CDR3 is TGTGCCAGCAGTTACGGGGGGGGCGTGCATGAAAAACTGTTTTTT. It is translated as CASSYGGGVHEKLFF.

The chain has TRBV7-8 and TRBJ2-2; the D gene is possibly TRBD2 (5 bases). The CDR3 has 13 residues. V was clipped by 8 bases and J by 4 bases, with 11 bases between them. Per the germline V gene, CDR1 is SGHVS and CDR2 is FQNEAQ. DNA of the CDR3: TGTGCCAGCGGGGAGAGAGTCACCGGGGAGCTGTTTTTT. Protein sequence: CASGERVTGELFF.